The next 25 T cell receptor beta chains were all read from a single sample in a study of regulatory T cells in long-lasting Graves disease. Building of the TCR beta libraries involved iRepertoire HTBI primers and Arm-PCR of CDR3 regions. Each CDR3 protein gets one entry after TCRdb re-called the multiplex PCR reads with MiXCR. The table shows under 350,000 distinct CDR3 sequences, with 22% occurring only once. Specified time point: persistent/refractory GD, antithyroid drugs over 5 years with positive TRAb. Generation of the TCR library employed RNA extracted from PBMCs. Sequencing was performed on peripheral blood mononuclear cells (PBMCs), taken when the disease was refractory, from a patient treated with antithyroid drugs. Receptors were obtained from a female donor with Graves disease.

This clonotype appeared many times. The V call is TRBV6-5, the J call TRBJ2-5; D remains ambiguous. Germline-derived CDR1 and CDR2 are MNHEY and SVGAGI. This CDR3 is 12 amino acids long. The V end lost 2 bases, the J end lost 1 base, and 2 bases lay between the germline ends. The CDR3 sequence is CASSYGQETQYF. The CDR3 DNA follows: TGTGCCAGCAGTTACGGCCAAGAGACCCAGTACTTC.

This clonotype was observed at least ten times. CDR3: CASSFGTAERPQHF. The DNA of the CDR3 is TGTGCCAGCAGTTTCGGTACGGCCGAAAGGCCCCAGCATTTT. The chain is built from TRBV28 and TRBJ1-5; D uncertain. V was trimmed by 3 bases and J by 9 bases, leaving 15 bases between them. The germline gives CDR1 MDHEN, CDR2 SYDVKM. This CDR3 spans 14 amino acids.

The gene calls are TRBV28 and TRBJ2-2; 11 nucleotides agree with TRBD2. V gave up 5 bases and J gave up 0 bases; unmatched junction bases: 2. This CDR3 has 16 residues. Germline V gene data show CDR1 as MDHEN and CDR2 as SYDVKM. CDR3 nucleotide sequence: TGTGCCAGCAGTCTACTAGCGGGAGCGAACACCGGGGAGCTGTTTTTT. This gives the protein CASSLLAGANTGELFF.

This clonotype was seen at least ten times. This chain uses TRBV6-5 with TRBJ2-7; TRBD2 aligns across 13 bases. CDR3 length equals 19 residues. Germline lookup yields CDR1 MNHEY and CDR2 SVGAGI. Trimming cost V 2 bases and J 3 bases; bases outside gene matches: 13. CDR3 in DNA: TGTGCCAGCAGTTACACGTGGACTAGCGGGAGCCAAGATGTCTACGAGCAGTACTTC. Translated, it gives CASSYTWTSGSQDVYEQYF.

The chain couples TRBV5-6 to TRBJ2-5; 10 nucleotides line up with TRBD1. V was pared by 4 bases and J by 2 bases, with 8 bases of the junction left unmatched. Germline CDR1 SGHDT, CDR2 YYEEEE. CDR3 size: 16 residues. CDR3 sequence reads: CASSNSGTGDQETQYF. DNA for the CDR3: TGTGCCAGCAGCAACTCCGGGACAGGGGATCAAGAGACCCAGTACTTC.

This clonotype appeared many times. V is TRBV28 and J is TRBJ2-5; no clear D. The CDR3 totals 12 residues. Germline CDR1 reads MDHEN; CDR2 reads SYDVKM. V was pared by 8 bases and J by 2 bases, with 9 bases between. The CDR3 DNA sequence: TGTGCCAGCGAAACAGAGCAAGAGACCCAGTACTTC. Protein: CASETEQETQYF. Looking up the rest from reference TRBV28 and TRBJ2-5 gives the full variable domain: DVKVTQSSRYLVKRTGEKVFLECVQDMDHENMFWYRQDPGLGLRLIYFSYDVKMKEKGDIPEGYSVSREKKERFSLILESASTNQTSMYLCASETEQETQYFGPGTRLLVL.

This clonotype was counted ten times or more. The genes are TRBV24-1 and TRBJ1-5; 7 positions match TRBD1. With 10 bases clipped from V and 5 bases from J, the junction kept 13 bases outside the gene matches. The CDR3 contains 15 residues. The germline gives CDR1 KGHDR, CDR2 SFDVKD. The DNA for the CDR3 is TGTGCCACTTTGATCGGGACAGAGAATTATCAGCCCCAGCATTTT. Amino acid sequence: CATLIGTENYQPQHF.

The chain couples TRBV6-2 or TRBV6-3 to TRBJ2-3, with 11 bases lining up with TRBD2. V gave up 4 bases and J gave up 8 bases; unmatched junction bases: 2. Germline CDR1 is MNHEY and CDR2 is SVGEGT. This CDR3 region has 13 residues. This chain's CDR3 is CASSLLAGATQYF. The CDR3 nucleotides read TGTGCCAGCAGTTTACTAGCGGGAGCTACGCAGTATTTT.

This clonotype was picked up many times. The rearrangement links TRBV15 to TRBJ1-5; unclear D gene. CDR1 is LNHNV and CDR2 is YYDKDF in the germline V gene (reference sequence). V gave up 4 bases and J gave up 2 bases, with 9 bases separating them. This CDR3 is 14 amino acids long. The CDR3 is CATSNRVGNQPQHF. The CDR3 DNA sequence: TGTGCCACCAGCAATCGGGTGGGCAATCAGCCCCAGCATTTT.

Here the CDR3 reads CASREDSLSYNEQFF. Here the CDR3 DNA reads TGTGCCAGTAGGGAGGACAGTCTCTCCTACAATGAGCAGTTCTTC. V is TRBV28 and J is TRBJ2-1; D might be TRBD1 or TRBD2, each matching 6 bases. The germline V gene has CDR1 MDHEN and CDR2 SYDVKM. V was cut by 9 bases and J by 0 bases, with 15 bases left in between. The CDR3 is 15 amino acids.

As to this clonotype: Possible read error: a much larger clone is one base away. The J gene is TRBJ2-7, the V gene TRBV6-1, with 9 bases lining up with TRBD1. Per germline, CDR1 MNHNS and CDR2 SASEGT. This CDR3 spans 14 amino acids. The CDR3 coding sequence is TGTGCCAGCAGCCGGGACAGGGATCGCTACGTGCAGTACTTC. Residues: CASSRDRDRYVQYF.

This clonotype was found many times. The rearrangement joins TRBV6-1 to TRBJ1-1; D possibly corresponds to TRBD1 (5 bases). Trimming cost V 6 bases and J 3 bases, with 20 bases left between them. Germline V gene lookup returns CDR1 MNHNS and CDR2 SASEGT. The CDR3 covers 16 residues. The CDR3 region has the DNA TGTGCCAGCAGAAAAACAGTCCCGGGGCGGGACACTGAAGCTTTCTTT. It codes for CASRKTVPGRDTEAFF.

This clonotype was counted only a few times. The chain carries TRBV2 and TRBJ2-2, with a tentative D call TRBD1 (6 bases). Trimming took off 6 bases at V and 9 bases at J, with 11 bases between the two ends. CDR3 length equals 12 residues. From germline, CDR1 is SNHLY and CDR2 FYNNEI. The CDR3 DNA is TGTGCCAGCAGCCAGGGGAACCGGGAGCTGTTTTTT. It codes for CASSQGNRELFF. Full variable domain (rest looked up from reference TRBV2 and TRBJ2-2): EPEVTQTPSHQVTQMGQEVILRCVPISNHLYFYWYRQILGQKVEFLVSFYNNEISEKSEIFDDQFSVERPDGSNFTLKIRSTKLEDSAMYFCASSQGNRELFFGEGSRLTVL.

Turning to this clonotype: Given a much more abundant clone one base away, this may be a read error. The V gene is TRBV28, the J gene TRBJ1-3; 8 bases fit TRBD1. The CDR3 is made up of 14 amino acids. The germline V gene encodes CDR1 MDHEN and CDR2 SYDVKM. Trimming at V came to 7 bases and at J to 7 bases, leaving 9 bases not matched to a gene. CDR3 residues: CASIPGTGRNTIYF. The CDR3 DNA is TGTGCCAGCATTCCCGGGACAGGACGGAACACCATATATTTT.

The sample holds many counts of this clonotype. The chain links TRBV2 to TRBJ2-2; possible D gene TRBD2, 6 bases. Germline assignment: CDR1 SNHLY and CDR2 FYNNEI. This CDR3 is 14 amino acids long. The V end lost 8 bases, the J end lost 5 bases, and 15 bases lay between the germline ends. For the CDR3, the DNA is TGTGCCAGCCATTTGTCCGGGGGAACCGGGGAGCTGTTTTTT. Its protein is CASHLSGGTGELFF.

About this clonotype itself: This may stem from a read error, because a much larger clone lies one nucleotide away. The CDR3 DNA reads TGTGCCAACAGGCCGGGACCCCATTCGGAAGCTTTCTTT. Amino acid sequence: CANRPGPHSEAFF. V is TRBV2 and J is TRBJ1-1; the D gene is possibly TRBD1 (5 bases). This CDR3 region has 13 residues. Between the trimmed V and J ends, which lost 10 bases and 8 bases, there was a span of 20 bases. Looked up from germline, CDR1 is SNHLY and CDR2 is FYNNEI.

This clonotype was seen a handful of times. The chain is built from TRBV7-8 and TRBJ2-7; 8 positions match TRBD2. Per the germline V gene, CDR1 is SGHVS and CDR2 is FQNEAQ. V trimming: 0 bases; J trimming: 2 bases; junction bases outside the gene matches: 0. The CDR3 contains 14 residues. The DNA for the CDR3 is TGTGCCAGCAGCTTAGCTAGCGGGACCTACGAGCAGTACTTC. It specifies CASSLASGTYEQYF.

The chain combines TRBV30 with TRBJ1-2; TRBD1 matches at 7 bases. V lost 7 bases to trimming and J lost 7 bases; unmatched junction nucleotides: 15. This CDR3 spans 14 amino acids. Germline V lookup: CDR1 GTSNPN, CDR2 SVGIG (reference sequence). CDR3 DNA: TGTGCCTTCAACTCCTTTGACAGGGTCTCTGGCTACACCTTC. It is translated as CAFNSFDRVSGYTF.

The chain uses TRBV7-9 and TRBJ2-7, with 12 bases lining up with TRBD2. The CDR3 is 13 residues long. J was trimmed by 6 bases and V by 4 bases; bases with no gene match: 1. Germline values: CDR1 SEHNR, CDR2 FQNEAQ (reference sequence). CDR3 protein: CASSSSGRVEQYF. In DNA form, the CDR3 reads TGTGCCAGCAGCTCTAGCGGGAGGGTCGAGCAGTACTTC.

This chain links TRBV10-3 with TRBJ1-3; D remains ambiguous. Germline CDR1 and CDR2: ENHRY and SYGVKD. Trimming stripped 4 bases from V and 1 base from J, with 8 bases between. This CDR3 contains 14 residues. In DNA, the CDR3 is TGTGCCATCAGTGCGGACTCTTCTGGAAACACCATATATTTT. It is translated as CAISADSSGNTIYF.

The table lists this clonotype with many counts. The chain joins TRBV2 to TRBJ2-7, with D possibly being TRBD1 (5 bases). The CDR3 totals 13 residues. The V and J ends lost 4 bases and 10 bases respectively, with 17 bases between them. Per the germline V gene, CDR1 is SNHLY and CDR2 is FYNNEI. This chain's CDR3 is CASSGSREGDQYF. The CDR3 nucleotides are TGTGCCAGCAGTGGGTCCAGGGAAGGCGATCAGTACTTC.

Comments on this clonotype: Given the absence of the conserved phenylalanine or tryptophan at the CDR3 end, a read error is likely. V usage is TRBV6-1 and J usage is TRBJ1-2; D perhaps matches TRBD1 (5 bases). Germline CDR1 MNHNS, CDR2 SASEGT. Trimming removed 8 bases from V and 2 bases from J, with 9 bases in between. CDR3 size: 12 residues. The CDR3 reads CASHGANYGYTL. The CDR3 region has the DNA TGTGCCAGCCACGGGGCCAACTATGGCTACACCCTC.

This clonotype was seen a handful of times. This chain uses TRBV27 with TRBJ1-6; 10 nucleotides align to TRBD1. J was trimmed by 9 bases and V by 4 bases; bases with no gene match: 3. This CDR3 spans 14 amino acids. CDR1 is MNHEY, CDR2 SMNVEV, per germline (reference sequence). The DNA of the CDR3 is TGTGCCAGCAGTTCCCGGGACAGGGGTTCACCCCTCCACTTT. It encodes CASSSRDRGSPLHF.

In its sample, this clonotype was seen many times. The chain has TRBV15 and TRBJ2-5, with TRBD2 identical over 10 bases. V was pared by 5 bases and J by 5 bases, with 5 bases of the junction left unmatched. The CDR3 contains 14 residues. The V gene's germline CDR1 is LNHNV and CDR2 YYDKDF (reference sequence). The CDR3 reads CATSPLAGVETQYF. CDR3 bases: TGTGCCACCAGCCCCCTAGCGGGAGTGGAGACCCAGTACTTC.

The gene calls are TRBV30 and TRBJ2-5; 7 bases fit TRBD2. CDR3 length: 14 amino acids. V shed 2 bases and J 1 base; nucleotides not matched to a gene: 4. Germline lookup yields CDR1 GTSNPN and CDR2 SVGIG (reference sequence). CDR3 nucleotide sequence: TGTGCCTGGAGTCAAGCGGGGACCCAAGAGACCCAGTACTTC. As protein: CAWSQAGTQETQYF.